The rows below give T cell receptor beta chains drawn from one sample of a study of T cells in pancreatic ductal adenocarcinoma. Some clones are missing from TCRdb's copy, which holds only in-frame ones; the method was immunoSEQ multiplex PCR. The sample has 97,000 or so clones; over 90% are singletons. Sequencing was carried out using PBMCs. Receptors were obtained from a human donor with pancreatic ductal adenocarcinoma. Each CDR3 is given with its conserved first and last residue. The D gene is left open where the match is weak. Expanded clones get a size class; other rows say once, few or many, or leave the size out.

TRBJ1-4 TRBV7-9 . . TGTGCCAGCAGCTCGATTGAGAATGAAAAACTGTTTTTT CASSSIENEKLFF
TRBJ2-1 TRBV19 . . TGTGCCAGTAGTTCAGGGGAAGGGTACAATGAGCAGTTCTTC CASSSGEGYNEQFF
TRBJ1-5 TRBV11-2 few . TGTGCCAGCAGCTTACGGGGGGAGCAGCCCCAGCATTTT CASSLRGEQPQHF
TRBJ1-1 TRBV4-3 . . TGCGCCAGCAGCCAGGGTTTACGGGGGGCGTTTTTCACTGAAGCTTTCTTT CASSQGLRGAFFTEAFF
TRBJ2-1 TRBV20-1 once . TGCAGTGCTGCACTCCACAATGAGCAGTTCTTC CSAALHNEQFF
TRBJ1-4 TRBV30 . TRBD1 TGTGCCTGGGCTACAGGGGGCGGGAAACTGTTTTTT CAWATGGGKLFF
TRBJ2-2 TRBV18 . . TGTGCCAGCTCACCACAGGGGGATAACACCGGGGAGCTGTTTTTT CASSPQGDNTGELFF
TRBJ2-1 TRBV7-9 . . TGTGCCAGCACCACAAATTACAATGAGCAGTTCTTC CASTTNYNEQFF
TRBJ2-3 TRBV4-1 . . TGCGCCAGCAGCTGGCTTAGCACAGATACGCAGTATTTT CASSWLSTDTQYF
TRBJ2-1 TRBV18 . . TGTGCCAGCTCGAAACAGAATGAGCAGTTCTTC CASSKQNEQFF
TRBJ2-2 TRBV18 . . TGTGCCAGCTCCAAATTAGAGACAGGGAACACCGGGGAGCTGTTTTTT CASSKLETGNTGELFF
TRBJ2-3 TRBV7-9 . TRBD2 TGTGCCAGCAGATTCACTAGCGGGAGCTACACAGATACGCAGTATTTT CASRFTSGSYTDTQYF
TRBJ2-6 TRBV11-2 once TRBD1 TGTGCCAGCAGCTTATTCTACGGGACAGCCTCTGGGGCCAACGTCCTGACTTTC CASSLFYGTASGANVLTF
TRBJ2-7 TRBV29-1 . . TGCAGCGTTGAAGGGAGCTACGAGCAGTACTTC CSVEGSYEQYF
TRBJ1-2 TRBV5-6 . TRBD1 TGTGCCAGCAGCCAGAAGGACAGGGCGCCTAACTATGGCTACACCTTC CASSQKDRAPNYGYTF
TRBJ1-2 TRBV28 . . TGTGCCAGCAGTTTACCGACAGATACTGGCTACACCTTC CASSLPTDTGYTF
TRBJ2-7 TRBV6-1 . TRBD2 TGTGCCAGCAGACAGCGGGAGCGATCCTACGAGCAGTACTTC CASRQRERSYEQYF
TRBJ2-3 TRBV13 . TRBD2 TGTGCCAGCAGCCCGGGACTAGCGGGAGGGCCTAGCACAGATACGCAGTATTTT CASSPGLAGGPSTDTQYF
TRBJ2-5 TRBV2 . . TGTGCCAGCAAGGAGCAAGAGACCCAGTACTTC CASKEQETQYF
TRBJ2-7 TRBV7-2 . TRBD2 TGTGCCCCGGGGAGCGGGAGTGTCTACGAGCAGTACTTC CAPGSGSVYEQYF
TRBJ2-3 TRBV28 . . TGTGCCAGCAGTTTGAGAGTAGATACGCAGTATTTT CASSLRVDTQYF
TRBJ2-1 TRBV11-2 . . TGTGCCAGCAGCTTAGAGGGTAGGAGCTCCTACAATGAGCAGTTCTTC CASSLEGRSSYNEQFF
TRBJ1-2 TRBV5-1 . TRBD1 TGCGCCAGCAGCATCGGGACAGGGTTCGAGGGCTACACCTTC CASSIGTGFEGYTF
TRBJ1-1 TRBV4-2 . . TGTGCCAGCAGCCGACAGGTGAACACTGAAGCTTTCTTT CASSRQVNTEAFF
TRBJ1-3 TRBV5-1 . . TGCGCCAGCAGCTTGGGGGAGACGACCCCTGGAAACACCATATATTTT CASSLGETTPGNTIYF
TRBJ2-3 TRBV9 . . TGTGCCAGCAGCGTAAGCGGGTTTAGCACAGATACGCAGTATTTT CASSVSGFSTDTQYF
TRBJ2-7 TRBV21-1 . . TGTGCCAGCAGCTCGAGCCGGGACAGCGGGTACGAGCAGTACTTC CASSSSRDSGYEQYF
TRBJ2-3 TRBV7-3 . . TGTGCCAGCAGCGTAGGGGGGGGAGATACGCAGTATTTT CASSVGGGDTQYF
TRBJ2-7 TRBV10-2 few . TGCGCCAGCAGTCCCGAGGGGGAAGACTACGAGCAGTACTTC CASSPEGEDYEQYF
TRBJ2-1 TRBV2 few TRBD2 TGTGCCAGCAAAACCCGGGGGGATGAGCAGTTCTTC CASKTRGDEQFF
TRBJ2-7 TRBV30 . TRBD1 TGTGCCTGGAGTAAGACAGGGCAAGACTACGAGCAGTACTTC CAWSKTGQDYEQYF
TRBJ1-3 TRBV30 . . TGTGCCTGGACCCCGCGCGGGGTTGGAAACACCATATATTTT CAWTPRGVGNTIYF